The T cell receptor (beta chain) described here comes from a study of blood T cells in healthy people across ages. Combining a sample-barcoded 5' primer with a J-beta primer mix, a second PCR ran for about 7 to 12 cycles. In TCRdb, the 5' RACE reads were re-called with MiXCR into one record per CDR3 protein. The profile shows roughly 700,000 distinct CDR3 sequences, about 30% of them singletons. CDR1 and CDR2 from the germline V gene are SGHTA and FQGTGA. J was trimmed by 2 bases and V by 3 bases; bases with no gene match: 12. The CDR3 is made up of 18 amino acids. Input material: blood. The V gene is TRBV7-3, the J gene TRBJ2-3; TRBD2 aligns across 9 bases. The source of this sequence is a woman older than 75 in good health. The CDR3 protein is CASSFPRRSGGTTDTQYF. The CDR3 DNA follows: TGTGCCAGCAGCTTCCCTCGTAGGAGCGGGGGGACCACAGATACGCAGTATTTT.